This TCR beta chain emerged from a study of CD8+ T cells in alopecia areata. V lost 3 bases to trimming and J lost 1 base, with 9 bases between them. Per the germline V gene, CDR1 is SQVTM and CDR2 is ANQGSEA. CDR3 length: 13 amino acids. cDNA reverse transcribed from extracted RNA served as the sequencing template. The protocol was immunoSEQ multiplex PCR, while the TCRdb copy is restricted to in-frame clones and leaves out a portion. This repertoire shows about 210,000 clones, approximately 70% found once; its top ten account for roughly 1.2%. As to treatment: oral pan-JAK inhibitor, 5-10 mg twice daily. Collected material from alopecia areata patients comprised lesional scalp punch biopsies and peripheral blood.

The chain employs TRBV29-1 and TRBJ1-2; D may be TRBD1 (5 bases). This sequence originates from a human donor with alopecia areata. Material: CD4+ T cells sorted from blood, obtained at week 44, from a patient treated with tofacitinib. The CDR3 nucleotides are TGCAGCGTTGAGGGGACGGTTAACTATGGCTACACCTTC. This translates into CSVEGTVNYGYTF.